These T cell receptor beta chains were read from a single sample in a study of shared clonotypes between healthy human individuals. Here immunoSEQ multiplex PCR was the method, and the copy in TCRdb shows in-frame clones only, minus some. The top ten clones hold about 1.7% of a sample with more than 2 million clones, 93% of them seen once. Sequencing was done on a sample of naive CD8+ T cells from PBMCs. These receptors all stem from a man in his late teens or twenties in good health. Some clones in this sample may be carry-over from other donors' samples. The CDR3 runs from the conserved cysteine through the conserved F or W. The D gene is left open where the match is weak. Only part of the rows carry a size: once, few, many, or a class if the clone is expanded.

V	D	J	size	CDR3	DNA
TRBV28	.	TRBJ2-1	.	CASSFFPLIRSYNEQFF	TGTGCCAGCAGTTTTTTCCCCCTTATCCGCTCCTACAATGAGCAGTTCTTC
TRBV27	TRBD1	TRBJ1-5	.	CASMPSGTGNQPQHF	TGTGCCAGCATGCCGTCGGGGACAGGAAATCAGCCCCAGCATTTT
TRBV27	.	TRBJ1-5	.	CASSLGYGNQPQHF	TGTGCCAGCAGTTTAGGTTACGGCAATCAGCCCCAGCATTTT
TRBV19	.	TRBJ1-1	.	CASSIGPAYTEAFF	TGTGCCAGTAGTATTGGACCAGCCTACACTGAAGCTTTCTTT
TRBV2	TRBD2	TRBJ2-3	.	CASSPTSGSTDTQYF	TGTGCCAGCAGTCCGACTAGCGGGAGCACAGATACGCAGTATTTT
TRBV27	.	TRBJ1-5	few	CASSSQDRQQHF	TGTGCCAGCAGTTCACAAGACAGGCAACAGCATTTT
TRBV7-5	.	TRBJ1-5	.	CARSLTQGASGYQPQHF	TGTGCCAGAAGCTTAACACAGGGCGCCTCTGGATATCAGCCCCAGCATTTT
TRBV19	.	TRBJ2-1	.	CATQEGYSSYNEQFF	TGTGCCACCCAGGAGGGGTACAGCTCCTACAATGAGCAGTTCTTC
TRBV5-1	.	TRBJ1-3	.	CASSFPGNTIYF	TGCGCCAGCAGCTTTCCCGGAAACACCATATATTTT
TRBV28	.	TRBJ2-7	once	CASSFIGRSYEQYF	TGTGCCAGCAGTTTCATCGGACGATCCTACGAGCAGTACTTC
TRBV4-1	.	TRBJ2-7	.	CASSQDQGFYEQYF	TGCGCCAGCAGCCAAGATCAGGGCTTCTACGAGCAGTACTTC
TRBV28	.	TRBJ1-3	.	CASLGDGPGNTIYF	TGTGCCAGTTTAGGTGACGGTCCTGGAAACACCATATATTTT
TRBV5-6	.	TRBJ2-7	.	CASSFRPYEQYF	TGTGCCAGCAGCTTCAGACCCTACGAGCAGTACTTC
TRBV5-1	.	TRBJ1-2	.	CASSTRDGLDGYTF	TGCGCCAGCAGCACCCGGGACGGCTTAGATGGCTACACCTTC
TRBV25-1	.	TRBJ2-6	.	CASSDSRGSGANVLTF	TGTGCCAGCAGTGACTCGAGAGGCTCTGGGGCCAACGTCCTGACTTTC
TRBV5-4	TRBD2	TRBJ2-7	.	CASSLAGGHYEQYF	TGTGCCAGCAGCTTAGCGGGAGGGCACTACGAGCAGTACTTC